The 32 T cell receptor beta chains given below trace back to one sample, sequenced in a study of tissue T cells after allogeneic stem cell transplantation. Sequencing was performed with immunoSEQ multiplex PCR; in TCRdb, only in-frame clones are kept and a portion is missing. The profile shows around 25,000 clones, 91% of them singletons. The sample in question was blood, obtained before transplantation. Receptors originate from a male donor at least 60 years old who later had graft-versus-host disease after an allogeneic stem cell transplant.

The chain joins TRBV7-9 to TRBJ1-1; the D gene is possibly TRBD1 (5 bases). Germline CDR1 reads SEHNR; CDR2 reads FQNEAQ (reference sequence). Trimming removed 3 bases at V and 6 bases at J, with 17 bases between. The CDR3 loop spans 15 amino acids. The CDR3 sequence is CASSFEGRVGAEAFF. CDR3 in DNA: TGTGCCAGCAGCTTTGAGGGGAGGGTCGGCGCTGAAGCTTTCTTT.

V is TRBV6-5 and J is TRBJ2-3; TRBD1 matches 7 bases. CDR3 length: 14 residues. The ends lost 6 bases at V and 2 bases at J; junction bases unmatched: 5. Germline lookup yields CDR1 MNHEY and CDR2 SVGAGI. CDR3 amino acids: CASRNRGDTDTQYF. CDR3 coding DNA: TGTGCCAGCAGGAACAGGGGTGACACAGATACGCAGTATTTT.

This sequence joins TRBV6-5 and TRBJ2-3; 8 positions agree with TRBD2. V gave up 5 bases and J gave up 1 base; unmatched junction bases: 5. The CDR3 is 15 residues long. Germline CDR1 reads MNHEY; CDR2 reads SVGAGI. The CDR3 DNA sequence: TGTGCCAGCAGTCTTCCAGCGGGGGGCACAGATACGCAGTATTTT. This encodes CASSLPAGGTDTQYF.

V gene TRBV6-2 or TRBV6-3 combines with J gene TRBJ1-2; D unclear. With 5 bases removed from V and 0 bases from J, the gap between germline ends came to 7 bases. The CDR3 spans 13 residues. Germline CDR1 and CDR2: MNHEY and SVGEGT. In nucleotides, the CDR3 is TGTGCCAGCAGTCCACTGGCTAACTATGGCTACACCTTC. Its translation is CASSPLANYGYTF.

The CDR3 sequence is CASSQDQIGELFF. DNA of the CDR3: TGTGCCAGCAGCCAAGATCAGATCGGGGAGCTGTTTTTT. The gene calls are TRBV4-2 and TRBJ2-2, with D hard to call. V was shortened by 0 bases and J by 7 bases, with 6 bases between the two germline ends. The V gene's germline CDR1 is LGHNA and CDR2 YNFKEQ. The CDR3 sequence is 13 residues long.

The chain recombines TRBV5-1 with TRBJ2-2; D is perhaps TRBD1 (5 bases). The germline V gene has CDR1 SGHRS and CDR2 YFSETQ. The CDR3 contains 16 residues. V was cut by 2 bases and J by 0 bases, with 11 bases left in between. CDR3 sequence: CASSLPQASNTGELFF. The CDR3, as DNA: TGCGCCAGCAGCTTACCACAGGCTTCGAACACCGGGGAGCTGTTTTTT.

The V and J genes are TRBV6-5 and TRBJ2-5; 7 bases agree with TRBD1. The ends lost 0 bases at V and 5 bases at J; junction bases unmatched: 6. The CDR3 extends over 15 amino acids. Germline V gene data show CDR1 as MNHEY and CDR2 as SVGAGI. Written as DNA, the CDR3 is TGTGCCAGCAGTTACTCGACAAGGGGGCGGGAGACCCAGTACTTC. It is translated as CASSYSTRGRETQYF.

The chain is built from TRBV5-1 and TRBJ2-2; 7 bases agree with TRBD2. The trim removed 2 bases at V and 3 bases at J, leaving 4 bases unmatched. Germline V gene sequence: CDR1 SGHRS, CDR2 YFSETQ. This CDR3 is 15 amino acids long. The CDR3 DNA sequence: TGCGCCAGCAGCTTTCGGGAGGATTACACCGGGGAGCTGTTTTTT. This codes for CASSFREDYTGELFF.

This chain links TRBV7-9 with TRBJ1-2; D gene ambiguous. CDR3 size: 15 residues. V lost 5 bases and J 7 bases, leaving 20 bases between the germline ends. Germline V CDR1 and CDR2: SEHNR, FQNEAQ (reference sequence). The CDR3 coding sequence is TGTGCCAGCAGCACGGGGTTTACGAGGGCGTTTGGCTACACCTTC. Amino acid sequence: CASSTGFTRAFGYTF.

The V and J genes are TRBV30 and TRBJ2-3; either TRBD1 or TRBD2 may fit D (5 bases each). The CDR3 is 14 residues long. Germline V gives CDR1 GTSNPN, CDR2 SVGIG (reference sequence). Trimming shortened V by 2 bases and J by 2 bases, and 11 bases separated the two germline ends. The CDR3 loop reads CAWSSGLDTDTQYF. DNA for the CDR3: TGTGCCTGGAGTTCGGGGCTGGACACAGATACGCAGTATTTT.

The rearrangement links TRBV18 to TRBJ1-1, with TRBD1 matching over 9 bases. The junction had 5 bases not matched to a gene; V was cut back by 1 base and J by 8 bases. Germline V lookup: CDR1 KGHSH, CDR2 LQKENI. The CDR3 has 14 amino acids. The CDR3 DNA is TGTGCCAGCTCACCACTGAGGACAGGGGCGGAAGCTTTCTTT. This codes for CASSPLRTGAEAFF. The variable domain in full, completed from reference TRBV18 and TRBJ1-1, reads NAGVMQNPRHLVRRRGQEARLRCSPMKGHSHVYWYRQLPEEGLKFMVYLQKENIIDESGMPKERFSAEFPKEGPSILRIQQVVRGDSAAYFCASSPLRTGAEAFFGQGTRLTVV.

The chain's CDR3 is CASSSGTSSNEQFF. In DNA form, the CDR3 reads TGTGCCAGCAGTTCCGGGACTAGCTCCAATGAGCAGTTCTTC. The rearrangement joins TRBV11-3 to TRBJ2-1, with 9 bases aligning to TRBD2. Germline CDR1 reads SGHNT; CDR2 reads YENEEA. With V trimmed by 6 bases and J by 6 bases, 6 bases remained unmatched. CDR3 length equals 14 residues.

The rearrangement joins TRBV6-5 to TRBJ1-5; perhaps TRBD1 as D (5 bases). The CDR3 spans 15 residues. Trimming took off 5 bases at V and 1 base at J, with 12 bases between the two ends. CDR1 is MNHEY and CDR2 is SVGAGI in the germline V gene. CDR3 bases: TGTGCCAGCAGTCGGGACGGAATAAGCAATCAGCCCCAGCATTTT. It translates to CASSRDGISNQPQHF.

The chain links TRBV7-6 to TRBJ1-5, with 8 bases aligning to TRBD1. Germline V gene data show CDR1 as SGHVS and CDR2 as FNYEAQ. The CDR3 is 16 residues long. V was pared by 0 bases and J by 6 bases, with 7 bases of the junction left unmatched. The CDR3 reads CASSLAQGTGSQPQHF. As DNA, the CDR3 is TGTGCCAGCAGCTTAGCGCAAGGGACAGGAAGTCAGCCCCAGCATTTT.

This clone was detected only once. The V call is TRBV15, the J call TRBJ1-1; 10 nucleotides match TRBD1. Germline CDR1 and CDR2: LNHNV and YYDKDF (reference sequence). The CDR3 spans 15 residues. The ends lost 5 bases at V and 4 bases at J; junction bases unmatched: 7. CDR3 loop: CATSARQGAFTEAFF. CDR3 coding DNA: TGTGCCACCAGCGCCCGACAGGGGGCCTTCACTGAAGCTTTCTTT.

V is TRBV2 and J is TRBJ1-4; 7 nucleotides line up with TRBD1. The length of the CDR3 is 15 residues. The V gene end was trimmed by 7 bases and the J gene end by 2 bases; junction bases not matched to a gene: 7. From germline, CDR1 is SNHLY and CDR2 FYNNEI. CDR3 residues: CASTVDRATNEKLFF. The CDR3 DNA follows: TGTGCCAGCACAGTCGACAGGGCCACTAATGAAAAACTGTTTTTT.

The J gene is TRBJ1-2, the V gene TRBV27; D unclear. Germline CDR1 MNHEY, CDR2 SMNVEV (reference sequence). The CDR3 is 13 residues long. Trimming removed 5 bases at V and 4 bases at J, with 11 bases between. The CDR3 coding sequence is TGTGCCAGCAGTCCCTCAGGAGGCTATGGCTACACCTTC. This encodes CASSPSGGYGYTF.

V gene TRBV3-1 (or the pseudogene TRBV3-2) combines with J gene TRBJ2-7, with a tentative D call TRBD1 (5 bases). This CDR3 has 12 residues. Germline CDR1 LGHDT, CDR2 YNNKEL (reference sequence). V was clipped by 4 bases and J by 5 bases, with 9 bases between them. Here the CDR3 reads CASSRMDNEQYF. Written as DNA, the CDR3 is TGTGCCAGCAGCCGGATGGACAACGAGCAGTACTTC.

The chain employs TRBV11-3 and TRBJ1-1; D is perhaps TRBD1 (5 bases). Trimming shortened V by 5 bases and J by 6 bases, and 22 bases separated the two germline ends. The length of the CDR3 is 16 residues. The V gene's germline CDR1 is SGHNT and CDR2 YENEEA. The CDR3 is CASSEGVLRGRAEAFF. CDR3 nucleotides: TGTGCCAGCAGCGAAGGGGTTTTGAGAGGGAGGGCTGAAGCTTTCTTT.

The V gene is TRBV6-2 or TRBV6-3, the J gene TRBJ2-7; the D gene could be TRBD1 or TRBD2 (6 bases each). Looked up from germline, CDR1 is MNHEY and CDR2 is SVGEGT. The CDR3 is 14 amino acids. V lost 5 bases and J 2 bases, leaving 13 bases between the germline ends. The CDR3 reads CASSRNGGAYEQYF. Written as DNA, the CDR3 is TGTGCCAGCAGTCGTAACGGGGGCGCCTACGAGCAGTACTTC.

The chain combines TRBV3-1 (or the pseudogene TRBV3-2) with TRBJ2-7; 9 nucleotides match TRBD1. In germline, CDR1 is LGHDT, CDR2 YNNKEL (reference sequence). V was clipped by 3 bases and J by 6 bases; unmatched bases: 6. This CDR3 region has 14 residues. The CDR3 region has the DNA TGTGCCAGCAGCCAGGGACAGGGAAGGGGCGAGCAGTACTTC. Its translation is CASSQGQGRGEQYF.

This chain links TRBV15 with TRBJ2-7; weak D call: TRBD1 (5 bases). The germline V and J ends were trimmed by 5 bases and 3 bases, with 11 bases remaining between them. This CDR3 spans 13 amino acids. Germline lookup yields CDR1 LNHNV and CDR2 YYDKDF (reference sequence). The CDR3, as DNA: TGTGCCACCAGCCAGGGCGGTGTCTACGAGCAGTACTTC. Translating gives CATSQGGVYEQYF.

This chain links TRBV11-2 with TRBJ2-6; 8 bases align to TRBD2. V dropped 4 bases and J dropped 1; count of bases not matched to a gene: 9. Germline V gene sequence: CDR1 SGHAT, CDR2 FQNNGV. The CDR3 covers 18 residues. CDR3 protein: CASSWMRGARSGANVLTF. The DNA for the CDR3 is TGTGCCAGCAGCTGGATGCGGGGGGCGCGGTCTGGGGCCAACGTCCTGACTTTC.

This chain links TRBV5-8 with TRBJ1-1; D is uncertain. The CDR3 spans 14 residues. V lost 6 bases and J 0 bases, leaving 12 bases between the germline ends. Germline CDR1 reads SGHTS; CDR2 reads YDEGEE. In DNA form, the CDR3 reads TGTGCCAGCAACCGAGACTTCATGAACACTGAAGCTTTCTTT. Translating gives CASNRDFMNTEAFF.

The gene calls are TRBV7-2 and TRBJ2-1; TRBD2 matches at 10 bases. This CDR3 contains 15 residues. V lost 5 bases, J lost 4 bases, and 5 bases stayed unmatched. Looked up from germline, CDR1 is SGHTA and CDR2 is FQGNSA. The CDR3 here is CASSQSSGGYNEQFF. Written as DNA, the CDR3 is TGTGCCAGCAGCCAATCTAGCGGGGGTTACAATGAGCAGTTCTTC.

The chain combines TRBV11-3 with TRBJ2-1; possible D gene TRBD2, 6 bases. Germline CDR1 and CDR2: SGHNT and YENEEA. The V and J ends lost 1 base and 4 bases respectively, with 14 bases between them. The CDR3 sequence is 16 residues long. CDR3 DNA sequence: TGTGCCAGCAGCTTAGGTCTGACGGAGGGATACAATGAGCAGTTCTTC. Its protein product is CASSLGLTEGYNEQFF. Full variable domain (outside the CDR3, taken from reference TRBV11-3 and TRBJ2-1): EAGVVQSPRYKIIEKKQPVAFWCNPISGHNTLYWYLQNLGQGPELLIRYENEEAVDDSQLPKDRFSAERLKGVDSTLKIQPAELGDSAVYLCASSLGLTEGYNEQFFGPGTRLTVL.

The chain has TRBV21-1 and TRBJ1-4; the table assigns TRBD1, which was not confirmed against the DNA. TRBV21-1 is annotated as a pseudogene. This CDR3 spans 18 amino acids. CDR3 in amino acids: CASSKTAGGPNTNEKLFF. Here the CDR3 DNA reads TGTGCCAGCAGCAAAACGGCAGGGGGCCCGAACACTAATGAAAAACTGTTTTTT.

The V and J genes are TRBV10-3 and TRBJ2-5; the D is unclear. Germline loops: CDR1 ENHRY, CDR2 SYGVKD. Trimming stripped 5 bases from V and 0 bases from J, with 7 bases between. This CDR3 contains 13 residues. The CDR3 reads CAISNGYQETQYF. CDR3 bases: TGTGCCATCAGTAACGGATACCAAGAGACCCAGTACTTC.

This chain uses TRBV6-6 with TRBJ1-1, with no clear D. Germline-derived CDR1 and CDR2 are MNHNY and SVGAGI (reference sequence). There are 14 residues in the CDR3. Deletions cut 6 bases from V and 0 bases from J, with 11 bases between. CDR3 coding DNA: TGTGCCAGCAGACAAGACACTCTGAACACTGAAGCTTTCTTT. It codes for CASRQDTLNTEAFF.

The chain recombines TRBV10-3 with TRBJ1-6; D unclear. This CDR3 has 16 amino acids. Trimming removed 7 bases from V and 6 bases from J, with 19 bases in between. Germline CDR1 reads ENHRY; CDR2 reads SYGVKD. The CDR3 sequence: CAIKQTGGRSNSPLHF. The CDR3 DNA follows: TGTGCCATCAAGCAAACGGGCGGACGGTCTAATTCACCCCTCCACTTT.

The rearrangement links TRBV6-4 to TRBJ2-2; D possibly corresponds to TRBD1 (6 bases). V shed 6 bases and J shed 4 bases, with 9 bases lying between them. From germline, CDR1 is MRHNA and CDR2 SNTAGT. This CDR3 region has 13 residues. Written as DNA, the CDR3 is TGTGCCAGCAGAAGGGACACCACCGGGGAGCTGTTTTTT. Amino acids: CASRRDTTGELFF.

The rearrangement links TRBV5-1 to TRBJ2-1; TRBD2 agrees at 15 bases. V shed 4 bases, J shed 4 bases, and the junction held 6 bases outside the gene matches. The CDR3 is made up of 17 amino acids. CDR1 SGHRS and CDR2 YFSETQ come from the germline V gene. This chain's CDR3 is CASSTGLAGGYYNEQFF. The CDR3 bases are TGCGCCAGCAGCACAGGACTAGCGGGGGGGTATTACAATGAGCAGTTCTTC.